A single sample is the source of the 5 T cell receptor beta chains below, sequenced in a study of T cell responses to AZD1222 COVID-19 vaccine. TCRdb keeps only in-frame clones here, not all; method: immunoSEQ multiplex PCR. The table records approximately 130,000 clones, roughly 87% of them present only once. This specimen consisted of peripheral blood, obtained 28 days after the second AZD1222 dose. These receptors were obtained from an adult who received the AZD1222 COVID-19 vaccine.

The chain is built from TRBV12-3 or TRBV12-4 and TRBJ1-5, with no clear D. This CDR3 region has 13 residues. V was trimmed by 3 bases and J by 6 bases, leaving 9 bases between them. The CDR3 DNA follows: TGTGCCAGCAGTTTCGGCTTGAGTCAGCCCCAGCATTTT. It encodes CASSFGLSQPQHF.

The chain is built from TRBV6-5 and TRBJ1-2; the D is unclear. Trimming removed 7 bases at V and 1 base at J, with 13 bases between. There are 14 residues in the CDR3. Germline CDR1 MNHEY, CDR2 SVGAGI. The CDR3 bases are TGTGCCAGCACCTATACAAAGTTTAACTATGGCTACACCTTC. Protein sequence: CASTYTKFNYGYTF.

This clone was seen just once. The chain couples TRBV7-9 to TRBJ1-1; D is perhaps TRBD1 (5 bases). The CDR3 is 14 amino acids. Trimming left V 3 bases short and J 7 bases short, with 15 bases between. Germline lookup yields CDR1 SEHNR and CDR2 FQNEAQ (reference sequence). CDR3 residues: CASSFSEGSYEAFF. The CDR3 bases are TGTGCCAGCAGCTTTTCTGAGGGGAGCTATGAAGCTTTCTTT.

This chain joins TRBV9 and TRBJ2-1; 14 bases are a match to TRBD2. Trimming removed 0 bases from V and 7 bases from J; junction bases left unmatched: 3. The CDR3 has 16 residues. CDR1 SGDLS and CDR2 YYNGEE come from the germline V gene. The CDR3 reads CASSVGTSGGINEQFF. The CDR3 nucleotides read TGTGCCAGCAGCGTAGGGACTAGCGGGGGGATAAATGAGCAGTTCTTC.

The chain links TRBV7-3 to TRBJ2-6; D uncertain. The CDR3 has 14 amino acids. V was cut by 2 bases and J by 1 base, with 3 bases left in between. The germline gives CDR1 SGHTA, CDR2 FQGTGA. The CDR3 coding sequence is TGTGCCAGCAGCTTATCTTCTGGGGCCAACGTCCTGACTTTC. Translation gives CASSLSSGANVLTF.